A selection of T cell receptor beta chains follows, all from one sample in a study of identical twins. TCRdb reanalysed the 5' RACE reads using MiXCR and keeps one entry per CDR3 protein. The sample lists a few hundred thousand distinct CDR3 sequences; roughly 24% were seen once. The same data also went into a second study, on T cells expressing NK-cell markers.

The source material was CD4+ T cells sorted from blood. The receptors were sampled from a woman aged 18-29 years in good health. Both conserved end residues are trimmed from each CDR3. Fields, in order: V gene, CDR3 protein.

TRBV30,AWSPGLAVETQY
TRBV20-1,SARDPRRDQETQY
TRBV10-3,ATQTRTEETQY
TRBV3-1,ASSQGDSYGYT
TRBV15,ATGRQPNEQF
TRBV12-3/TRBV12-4,ASSSLGMGALAGVNEQF
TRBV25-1,ASSLFDNSPLH
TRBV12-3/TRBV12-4,ASSSTRWQGDQETQY
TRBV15,ATSKGVSAGSYEQY
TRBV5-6,ASKGSDEVTDTQY
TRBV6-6,ASSHRVEQF
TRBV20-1,SAPGQRLDTQY
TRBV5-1,ASGYSWTEAF
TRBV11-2,ASSLGGLAGGGHNEQF
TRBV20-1,SARDPLAGVYEQY
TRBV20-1,SVRTGTDTQY
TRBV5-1,ASSFGQGADTQY
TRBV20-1,SASPGLAGGGTQY
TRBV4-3,ASSQGLAGDVTQY
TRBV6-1,ASRPQGPGELF
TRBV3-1,ASSQGSGGPGSEQF
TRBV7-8,ASSLKSSSYEQY
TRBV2,ASRENRGSGQPQH
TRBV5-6,ASLRNGQVRTYEQY
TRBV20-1,SARSGTTPWEQF
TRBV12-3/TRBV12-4,ASSFQARIDSPLH
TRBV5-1,ASSPTSGGQGEQF
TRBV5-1,ASSLGPGGKQF
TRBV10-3,AIGHGYT
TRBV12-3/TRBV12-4,ASSLMSSYNEQF
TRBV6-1,ASRRPGLSYEQY
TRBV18,ASSPRGTNTDTQY
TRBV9,ASSVGNLGEQY
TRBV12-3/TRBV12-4,ASSLAGAGRNEQF
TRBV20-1,SASLDTQY
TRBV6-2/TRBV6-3,ASSPGPNVGGYT
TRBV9,ASSVDSHNEQF
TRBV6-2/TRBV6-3,ASSYRRRLAGVVEQF
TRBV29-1,SVRQGWLGTQY
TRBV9,ASSVGTDGTEAF
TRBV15,AAESGSKSGEQF
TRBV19,ASSRYETEAF
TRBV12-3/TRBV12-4,ASSHHSGSVAGELF
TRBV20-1,SARGTGNTGELF
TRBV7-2,ASSRARDGETQY
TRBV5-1,ASSLTTSYNEQF
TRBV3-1,ASSQDSSDRGPGETQY
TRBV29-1,SAGQGTPTNYGYT
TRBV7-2,ASSRIVRGGNEQF
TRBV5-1,ASSAGSGANVLT
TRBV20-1,SAKGTSGGPNTQY
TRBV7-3,ASSPGIGQPQH
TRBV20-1,SARPQGAVDIQY